This T cell receptor (beta chain) was sequenced for a study of T cells after posttransplantation cyclophosphamide. Sequencing was performed with immunoSEQ multiplex PCR; in TCRdb, only in-frame clones are kept and a portion is missing. This sample has about 52,000 clones, with approximately 94% found just once. The length of the CDR3 is 14 residues. Germline V gene data show CDR1 as SGHRS and CDR2 as YFSETQ. V lost 5 bases to trimming and J lost 3 bases, with 13 bases between them. The sequencing sample was made of PBMCs. The V and J genes are TRBV5-1 and TRBJ2-3; D call uncertain. The clonotype was recovered from a woman aged 30 to 39 in good health and a related stem cell transplant donor. The CDR3 nucleotides are TGCGCCAGCAGTTTTACCCCGCTAACAGATACGCAGTATTTT. This encodes CASSFTPLTDTQYF.